This TCR beta chain was captured in a study of shared clonotypes between healthy human individuals. The protocol was immunoSEQ multiplex PCR, while the TCRdb copy is restricted to in-frame clones and leaves out a portion. The table includes over a million clones, 78% detected once. The sequence derives from a man younger than 35 in good health. Some clones in this sample may be carry-over from other donors' samples. Sample: memory CD4+ T cells from PBMCs. Stated subset: CD45RA-negative fraction.

The CDR3: CASTAAGLEQYF. The CDR3 coding sequence is TGTGCCAGCACCGCAGCTGGTCTCGAGCAGTACTTC. The rearrangement links TRBV6-6 to TRBJ2-7; D ambiguous. The V gene lost 7 bases and the J gene lost 6 bases, with 13 bases spanning the gap. Germline values: CDR1 MNHNY, CDR2 SVGAGI (reference sequence). The length of the CDR3 is 12 residues.